Below, 15 T cell receptor beta chains from the same sample are listed, as sequenced in a study of beta chain features in type 1 diabetes. Expressed TCRB transcripts were sequenced, since all the RNA that had been isolated was reverse transcribed. Data came from immunoSEQ multiplex PCR; TCRdb stores just in-frame clones and leaves some out. The sample holds almost 350,000 clones, 8% seen once. Sequenced: central memory CD4+ T cells from blood. These receptors were obtained from a woman younger than 30 in good health.

This clone has only a few counts. The V and J genes are TRBV10-2 and TRBJ2-7; either TRBD1 or TRBD2 may supply D (5 bases each). Germline-derived CDR1 and CDR2 are WSHSY and SAAADI. This CDR3 has 15 residues. V lost 0 bases and J lost 0, with 9 bases in between. CDR3 sequence (DNA): TGCGCCAGCAGTGAGTCGGCAGGGAGCTCCTACGAGCAGTACTTC. The encoded protein is CASSESAGSSYEQYF.

This clone has just a few counts. The chain couples TRBV7-8 to TRBJ2-1; no clear D gene. The germline V gene encodes CDR1 SGHVS and CDR2 FQNEAQ. V shed 1 base and J shed 5 bases, with 6 bases lying between them. CDR3 size: 13 residues. The CDR3 DNA sequence: TGTGCCAGCAGCTTAGACTACAACAATGAGCAGTTCTTC. It encodes CASSLDYNNEQFF.

In this sample, this clone turned up many times. The V call is TRBV15, the J call TRBJ1-5; D may be TRBD1 (6 bases). This CDR3 has 14 amino acids. Trimming shortened V by 2 bases and J by 6 bases, and 11 bases separated the two germline ends. Germline CDR1 and CDR2: LNHNV and YYDKDF (reference sequence). The CDR3: CATSRRGGGQPQHF. The DNA of the CDR3 is TGTGCCACCAGCAGAAGGGGGGGTGGTCAGCCCCAGCATTTT. Using reference TRBV15 and TRBJ1-5 for the parts outside the CDR3, the full variable domain is DAMVIQNPRYQVTQFGKPVTLSCSQTLNHNVMYWYQQKSSQAPKLLFHYYDKDFNNEADTPDNFQSRRPNTSFCFLDIRSPGLGDTAMYLCATSRRGGGQPQHFGDGTRLSIL.

Only a few counts were recorded for this clone. The J gene is TRBJ2-1, the V gene TRBV5-1; the D call may be TRBD1 or TRBD2 (5 bases each). This CDR3 region has 16 residues. Germline lookup yields CDR1 SGHRS and CDR2 YFSETQ. Trimming removed 1 base at V and 9 bases at J, with 20 bases between. The CDR3 spells CASSLTLGTNHAEQFF. The DNA of the CDR3 is TGCGCCAGCAGCTTGACGTTAGGGACGAACCACGCTGAGCAGTTCTTC.

The CDR3 sequence is CASRWDVQETQYF. CDR3 coding DNA: TGTGCCAGCAGGTGGGACGTCCAAGAGACCCAGTACTTC. The gene calls are TRBV5-4 and TRBJ2-5; either TRBD1 or TRBD2 may supply D (5 bases each). The CDR3 runs to 13 residues. Germline V gene data show CDR1 as SGHNT and CDR2 as YYREEE (reference sequence). V was pared by 5 bases and J by 1 base, with 9 bases between.

In its sample, this clone was seen a few times. The chain employs TRBV6-6 and TRBJ1-1, with D uncertain. This CDR3 is built from 14 residues. Trimming pared 0 bases from V and 0 bases from J, leaving 5 bases between. Germline V lookup: CDR1 MNHNY, CDR2 SVGAGI (reference sequence). The CDR3 region is CASSYSSLNTEAFF. CDR3 nucleotide sequence: TGTGCCAGCAGTTACTCTTCTCTGAACACTGAAGCTTTCTTT.

This clone was observed a handful of times. CDR3 bases: TGTGCCACCAGCAGAGATCAATCCCGGGAGACCCAGTACTTC. Residues: CATSRDQSRETQYF. The chain employs TRBV15 and TRBJ2-5; no definite D call. The germline CDR1 and CDR2 sequences are LNHNV and YYDKDF (reference sequence). CDR3 size: 14 residues. The ends were cut back, 0 bases at V and 5 bases at J, with 10 bases in the middle.

There are a few counts of this clone. The V call is TRBV6-5, the J call TRBJ2-5; TRBD2 matches 9 bases. Germline assignment: CDR1 MNHEY and CDR2 SVGAGI. This CDR3 contains 14 residues. V shed 6 bases, J shed 7 bases, and the junction held 9 bases outside the gene matches. In nucleotides, the CDR3 is TGTGCCAGCAGGTCTAGCGGGGCATCTTGGACCCAGTACTTC. Residues: CASRSSGASWTQYF.

This chain connects TRBV2 to TRBJ2-5, with TRBD2 identical over 10 bases. The CDR3 spans 16 residues. Germline V gives CDR1 SNHLY, CDR2 FYNNEI. The junction had 12 bases not matched to a gene; V was cut back by 6 bases and J by 5 bases. CDR3 amino acids: CASRGWASGSSETQYF. CDR3 bases: TGTGCCAGCAGGGGGTGGGCTAGCGGGAGTTCGGAGACCCAGTACTTC.

This clone has at least ten counts. The chain employs TRBV7-9 and TRBJ2-1; D gene uncertain. V lost 4 bases, J lost 0 bases, and 10 bases lay in between. The CDR3 sequence is 15 residues long. In germline, CDR1 is SEHNR, CDR2 FQNEAQ (reference sequence). CDR3 amino acids: CASSSSQSSYNEQFF. In DNA, the CDR3 is TGTGCCAGCAGCTCGAGCCAGAGCTCCTACAATGAGCAGTTCTTC.

This clone turned up a few times. V gene TRBV29-1 combines with J gene TRBJ2-3; 10 nucleotides line up with TRBD2. V was clipped by 7 bases and J by 6 bases; unmatched bases: 10. From germline, CDR1 is SQVTM and CDR2 ANQGSEA. This CDR3 spans 14 amino acids. CDR3 loop: CSAVAGGGGDTQYF. The CDR3 coding sequence is TGCAGCGCTGTAGCGGGAGGAGGTGGGGATACGCAGTATTTT.

This clone showed up many times. The chain carries TRBV15 and TRBJ2-5; 13 nucleotides agree with TRBD2. V was pared by 4 bases and J by 2 bases, with 4 bases of the junction left unmatched. Germline lookup yields CDR1 LNHNV and CDR2 YYDKDF (reference sequence). The CDR3 loop spans 16 amino acids. In DNA form, the CDR3 reads TGTGCCACCAGCACCGGGACTAGCGGGACACAAGAGACCCAGTACTTC. It specifies CATSTGTSGTQETQYF.

This clone was seen repeatedly, ten times or more. This sequence joins TRBV28 and TRBJ2-7; a weak D match, TRBD2 (5 bases). CDR1 is MDHEN and CDR2 is SYDVKM in the germline V gene. The germline V and J ends were trimmed by 8 bases and 6 bases, with 20 bases remaining between them. This CDR3 contains 14 residues. CDR3 sequence: CASQKLVLPREQYF. CDR3 in DNA: TGTGCCAGCCAGAAACTAGTATTGCCCCGCGAGCAGTACTTC.

V gene TRBV6-5 combines with J gene TRBJ2-7; 8 positions agree with TRBD2. Unmatched junction bases numbered 8, after V lost 6 bases and J lost 7 bases. From germline, CDR1 is MNHEY and CDR2 SVGAGI. The CDR3 runs to 13 residues. CDR3 sequence (DNA): TGTGCCAGCAGCTATAGCGGGACGGGGGAGCAGTACTTC. It yields the protein CASSYSGTGEQYF.

This clone was found a few times. V gene TRBV7-9 combines with J gene TRBJ2-3, with 10 bases fitting TRBD1. V shed 5 bases, J shed 1 base, and the junction held 9 bases outside the gene matches. The CDR3 consists of 17 residues. Germline V gene sequence: CDR1 SEHNR, CDR2 FQNEAQ (reference sequence). The CDR3 loop reads CASSRVGQGVRTDTQYF. CDR3 in DNA: TGTGCCAGCAGCCGCGTCGGACAGGGGGTTCGCACAGATACGCAGTATTTT.